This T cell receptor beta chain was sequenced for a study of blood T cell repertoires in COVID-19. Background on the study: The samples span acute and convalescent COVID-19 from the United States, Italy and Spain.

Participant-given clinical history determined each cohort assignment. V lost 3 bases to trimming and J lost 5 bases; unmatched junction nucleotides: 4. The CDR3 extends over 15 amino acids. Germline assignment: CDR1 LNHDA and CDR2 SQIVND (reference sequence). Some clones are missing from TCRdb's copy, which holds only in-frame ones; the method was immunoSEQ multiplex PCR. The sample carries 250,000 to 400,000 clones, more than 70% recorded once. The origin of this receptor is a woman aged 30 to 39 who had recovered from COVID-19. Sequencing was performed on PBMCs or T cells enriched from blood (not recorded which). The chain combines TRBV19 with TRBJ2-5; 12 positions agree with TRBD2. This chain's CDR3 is CASSMTSGGDETQYF. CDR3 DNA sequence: TGTGCCAGTAGTATGACTAGCGGGGGTGATGAGACCCAGTACTTC.